The rows below give T cell receptor beta chains drawn from one sample of a study of blood T cell repertoires in COVID-19. Clones were sequenced by immunoSEQ multiplex PCR, and TCRdb holds only the in-frame ones, with some missing. The table has fewer than 250,000 clones, roughly 79% seen once. Sequencing input: peripheral blood. These receptor sequences come from a woman over 75 with acute or convalescent COVID-19. Both conserved end residues are part of each CDR3. A D gene is named only where the DNA matches it firmly. Some rows mark clone size as missing; the rest say once, few, many or name a class of expanded clone.

j_gene | abundance | v_gene | d_gene | CDR3aa | CDR3nt
TRBJ1-4 | . | TRBV5-1 | . | CASSLTGSPNEKLFF | TGCGCCAGCAGCTTGACAGGGTCCCCTAATGAAAAACTGTTTTTT
TRBJ2-7 | . | TRBV5-1 | TRBD2 | CASSLDGTRGGEQYF | TGCGCCAGCAGCTTGGACGGGACTAGAGGTGGGGAGCAGTACTTC
TRBJ2-3 | . | TRBV2 | . | CASRLQGRTDTQYF | TGTGCCAGCAGGTTACAGGGTAGGACAGATACGCAGTATTTT
TRBJ2-1 | . | TRBV3-1/TRBV3-2 | . | CASSQDRSAGNEQFF | TGTGCCAGCAGCCAAGATAGGTCGGCGGGCAATGAGCAGTTCTTC
TRBJ1-5 | . | TRBV6-2/TRBV6-3 | . | CASSFPSTSGVRGNQPQHF | TGTGCCAGCAGTTTCCCTTCGACTTCGGGGGTTAGAGGCAATCAGCCCCAGCATTTT
TRBJ1-1 | . | TRBV3-1/TRBV3-2 | . | CASSQGRTEAFF | TGTGCCAGCAGCCAGGGGAGGACTGAAGCTTTCTTT
TRBJ2-3 | . | TRBV7-9 | TRBD1 | CASSTGTGGTDTQYF | TGTGCCAGCAGCACTGGGACAGGGGGCACAGATACGCAGTATTTT
TRBJ2-3 | . | TRBV6-1 | TRBD2 | CASSARKGTRGDVTDTQYF | TGTGCCAGCAGTGCCAGGAAGGGGACTAGGGGAGATGTTACAGATACGCAGTATTTT
TRBJ1-2 | many | TRBV30 | . | CAWTLPMQTGGHIYGYTF | TGTGCCTGGACCCTACCGATGCAGACGGGGGGGCATATCTATGGCTACACCTTC
TRBJ2-5 | few | TRBV4-3 | TRBD1 | CASSPEHGPGGLTQYF | TGCGCCAGCAGCCCTGAGCACGGCCCAGGGGGTCTAACCCAGTACTTC
TRBJ2-2 | once | TRBV6-5 | TRBD2 | CASSYAGGRFGELFF | TGTGCCAGCAGTTATGCGGGGGGGCGTTTCGGGGAGCTGTTTTTT
TRBJ2-7 | once | TRBV28 | . | CASSTRLSGLYEQYF | TGTGCCAGCAGTACCCGGCTTAGCGGCCTCTACGAGCAGTACTTC
TRBJ1-2 | once | TRBV2 | . | CASNSGVYGYTF | TGTGCCAGCAACTCAGGCGTCTATGGCTACACCTTC
TRBJ2-7 | . | TRBV7-2 | . | CASSRGHPGGEQYF | TGTGCCAGCAGCCGTGGACACCCGGGTGGCGAGCAGTACTTC
TRBJ1-3 | . | TRBV30 | . | CALTLSGNTIYF | TGTGCCTTGACACTCTCTGGAAACACCATATATTTT
TRBJ1-3 | . | TRBV6-1 | TRBD1 | CASSGIFRGHGNTIYF | TGTGCCAGCAGTGGGATTTTCAGGGGGCATGGGAACACCATATATTTT
TRBJ2-3 | once | TRBV5-1 | . | CASSQAYRDTDTQYF | TGCGCCAGCAGCCAGGCCTACCGGGACACAGATACGCAGTATTTT
TRBJ2-5 | . | TRBV7-2 | . | CASERWETQYF | TGTGCCAGCGAGCGTTGGGAGACCCAGTACTTC
TRBJ1-5 | . | TRBV18 | . | CASSQGQGLGQPQHF | TGTGCCAGCTCACAAGGTCAGGGTTTAGGTCAGCCCCAGCATTTT
TRBJ2-5 | . | TRBV5-5 | . | CASSLYGSGETQYF | TGTGCCAGCAGCTTGTACGGGTCCGGGGAGACCCAGTACTTC
TRBJ1-4 | . | TRBV7-9 | . | CASSLISGYEKLFF | TGTGCCAGCAGCTTAATTTCGGGTTATGAAAAACTGTTTTTT
TRBJ1-2 | . | TRBV29-1 | TRBD1 | CSVEGQGAYGYTF | TGCAGCGTTGAGGGACAGGGGGCGTATGGCTACACCTTC
TRBJ1-2 | . | TRBV5-6 | TRBD1 | CASGSQGAAGYTF | TGTGCCAGCGGATCACAGGGGGCGGCGGGCTACACCTTC
TRBJ1-1 | . | TRBV15 | TRBD1 | CATGTGSNTEAFF | TGTGCCACCGGGACAGGGTCGAACACTGAAGCTTTCTTT
TRBJ2-1 | . | TRBV30 | . | CAWSNEALEQFF | TGTGCCTGGAGTAATGAGGCTCTTGAGCAGTTCTTC
TRBJ2-7 | . | TRBV5-1 | TRBD1 | CASSLVGTGAYEQYF | TGCGCCAGCAGCTTGGTGGGGACAGGGGCCTACGAGCAGTACTTC
TRBJ2-1 | few | TRBV5-4 | TRBD2 | CASSLIGVAGGREQFF | TGTGCCAGCAGCTTGATAGGTGTAGCGGGGGGGCGCGAGCAGTTCTTC
TRBJ2-3 | . | TRBV20-1 | . | CSAHPVDTQYF | TGCAGTGCTCATCCGGTAGATACGCAGTATTTT
TRBJ2-1 | few | TRBV6-4 | TRBD2 | CASSPSGGTNEQFF | TGTGCCAGCAGTCCCAGCGGGGGGACGAATGAGCAGTTCTTC
TRBJ1-1 | few | TRBV28 | TRBD1 | CASRRGQGSLNTEAFF | TGTGCCAGCAGACGGGGACAGGGCTCGTTGAACACTGAAGCTTTCTTT
TRBJ2-1 | . | TRBV19 | . | CASSITTGSYNEQFF | TGTGCCAGTAGTATCACCACGGGCTCCTACAATGAGCAGTTCTTC